The next 21 T cell receptor beta chains were all read from a single sample in a study of blood T cell repertoires in COVID-19. Generated by immunoSEQ multiplex PCR, the TCRdb table keeps only in-frame clones and is missing some. The sample records tens of thousands of clones, roughly four fifths being singletons. Sequencing input: peripheral blood. These receptors all come from a human donor in a cohort sampled during active COVID-19.

In nucleotides, the CDR3 is TGTGCCACACATCGCGGGGACAGGGCTGATGGCTACACCTTC. This gives the protein CATHRGDRADGYTF. The chain joins TRBV21-1 to TRBJ1-2; TRBD1, as called in the table, went unchecked against the DNA. TRBV21-1 corresponds to a pseudogene. The CDR3 runs 14 residues.

This chain connects TRBV18 to TRBJ2-3, with 12 bases aligning to TRBD2. This CDR3 has 15 residues. Germline CDR1 and CDR2: KGHSH and LQKENI. V gave up 3 bases and J gave up 3 bases; unmatched junction bases: 1. The DNA for the CDR3 is TGTGCCAGCTCACCCCTAGCGGGGGGGACAGATACGCAGTATTTT. Amino acids: CASSPLAGGTDTQYF. Combining the CDR3 with reference TRBV18 and TRBJ2-3 gives the whole variable domain NAGVMQNPRHLVRRRGQEARLRCSPMKGHSHVYWYRQLPEEGLKFMVYLQKENIIDESGMPKERFSAEFPKEGPSILRIQQVVRGDSAAYFCASSPLAGGTDTQYFGPGTRLTVL.

This chain connects TRBV19 to TRBJ2-7; a weak D match, TRBD1 (5 bases). This CDR3 is built from 15 residues. Trimming cost V 1 base and J 5 bases, with 15 bases left between them. Per germline, CDR1 LNHDA and CDR2 SQIVND (reference sequence). The CDR3 region is CASSIAQGSFHEQYF. DNA of the CDR3: TGTGCCAGTAGTATAGCCCAGGGTAGTTTCCACGAGCAGTACTTC.

The chain has TRBV19 and TRBJ1-2; possibly TRBD1 for D (6 bases). This CDR3 region has 14 residues. The V end lost 6 bases, the J end lost 5 bases, and 16 bases lay between the germline ends. Per germline, CDR1 LNHDA and CDR2 SQIVND (reference sequence). This CDR3 is CASRLGRGGYGYTF. The CDR3 DNA follows: TGTGCCAGTAGGCTTGGGAGAGGGGGTTATGGCTACACCTTC.

The V gene is TRBV7-3, the J gene TRBJ2-7; weak D call: TRBD2 (5 bases). Between the trimmed V and J ends, which lost 0 bases and 2 bases, there was a span of 8 bases. Germline V gene data show CDR1 as SGHTA and CDR2 as FQGTGA. The CDR3 length is 14 residues. CDR3: CASSLTEGAYEQYF. The CDR3 DNA reads TGTGCCAGCAGCTTAACTGAGGGAGCCTACGAGCAGTACTTC.

This sequence joins TRBV6-5 and TRBJ1-2, with 9 bases matching TRBD1. Germline-derived CDR1 and CDR2 are MNHEY and SVGAGI. CDR3 length equals 14 residues. V gave up 6 bases and J gave up 5 bases; unmatched junction bases: 7. The CDR3 DNA reads as TGTGCCAGCAGATCCGAGGACAGGGGTTATGGCTACACCTTC. It is translated as CASRSEDRGYGYTF.

This clone is a singleton in its sample. The chain combines TRBV19 with TRBJ2-3; TRBD2 agrees at 9 bases. In germline, CDR1 is LNHDA, CDR2 SQIVND (reference sequence). The CDR3 has 16 amino acids. V trimming: 1 base; J trimming: 0 bases; junction bases outside the gene matches: 2. The CDR3 nucleotides are TGTGCCAGTAGTATAGGGGGACTAGCAAGCACAGATACGCAGTATTTT. Its translation is CASSIGGLASTDTQYF.

This clone was recorded a few times. The V and J genes are TRBV18 and TRBJ1-5; 7 nucleotides align to TRBD1. V gave up 3 bases and J gave up 5 bases; unmatched junction bases: 19. This CDR3 contains 19 residues. The germline V gene encodes CDR1 KGHSH and CDR2 LQKENI. CDR3 nucleotides: TGTGCCAGCTCACCGCTACGAATTAGGACAGGTAGCTTTTATCAGCCCCAGCATTTT. Protein sequence: CASSPLRIRTGSFYQPQHF.

This sequence joins TRBV29-1 and TRBJ2-7; TRBD1 aligns across 11 bases. The CDR3 covers 14 residues. The germline CDR1 and CDR2 sequences are SQVTM and ANQGSEA. Losses at the gene ends were 3 bases for V and 0 bases for J; bases not matched to a gene: 1. The CDR3 bases are TGCAGCGTTGACGGGACAGGGGGCTCCTACGAGCAGTACTTC. Protein: CSVDGTGGSYEQYF.

The chain has TRBV5-8 and TRBJ1-2; TRBD1 is a possible D gene (6 bases). CDR3 length equals 14 residues. V lost 1 base and J lost 10, with 17 bases in between. CDR1 and CDR2 (germline): SGHTS, YDEGEE. This CDR3 reads CASSLFTGSLLYTF. The CDR3 DNA sequence: TGTGCCAGCAGCTTGTTTACAGGGTCCCTTCTCTACACCTTC.

This clone was counted only a few times. This chain links TRBV15 with TRBJ2-2; a weak D match, TRBD2 (6 bases). This CDR3 is built from 13 residues. V gave up 8 bases and J gave up 4 bases, with 11 bases separating them. CDR1 is LNHNV and CDR2 is YYDKDF in the germline V gene (reference sequence). The CDR3 DNA follows: TGTGCCACCCACCTGGGGGGCACCGGGGAGCTGTTTTTT. Translated: CATHLGGTGELFF.

The J gene is TRBJ2-5, the V gene TRBV30, with 7 bases aligning to TRBD2. J gave up 5 bases and V 3 bases, and 0 bases lay outside the gene matches. Germline V lookup: CDR1 GTSNPN, CDR2 SVGIG (reference sequence). CDR3 length equals 11 residues. CDR3 loop: CAWRGGETQYF. The CDR3 coding sequence is TGTGCCTGGAGGGGGGGGGAGACCCAGTACTTC.

The V gene is TRBV19, the J gene TRBJ1-5; D uncertain. The CDR3 extends over 15 amino acids. The germline V gene has CDR1 LNHDA and CDR2 SQIVND (reference sequence). V was trimmed by 3 bases and J by 0 bases, leaving 9 bases between them. The CDR3 here is CASSMMTNSNQPQHF. The CDR3 bases are TGTGCCAGTAGTATGATGACAAATAGCAATCAGCCCCAGCATTTT.

The chain is built from TRBV4-1 and TRBJ1-6; 9 nucleotides align to TRBD1. V lost 0 bases to trimming and J lost 4 bases; unmatched junction nucleotides: 7. The germline V gene has CDR1 MGHRA and CDR2 YSYEKL. CDR3 length: 18 amino acids. The CDR3 region is CASSQDHNRGPYNSPLHF. The CDR3 coding sequence is TGCGCCAGCAGCCAAGATCATAACAGGGGGCCGTATAATTCACCCCTCCACTTT.

The rearrangement joins TRBV18 to TRBJ1-1; 7 bases line up with TRBD1. Germline V gene lookup returns CDR1 KGHSH and CDR2 LQKENI. The CDR3 covers 15 residues. After removal of 6 bases from V and 6 bases from J, the junction contained 13 bases not matched to a gene. The CDR3 region is CASSLKPTGLAEAFF. The CDR3 bases are TGTGCCAGCTCCCTCAAACCGACAGGGTTGGCTGAAGCTTTCTTT.

The chain carries TRBV4-2 and TRBJ1-4; possibly TRBD1 for D (5 bases). The CDR3 loop spans 17 amino acids. V lost 0 bases and J lost 7, with 18 bases in between. Per the germline V gene, CDR1 is LGHNA and CDR2 is YNFKEQ. CDR3 bases: TGTGCCAGCAGCCAAGATGTTGTCGGCAGGGATAGTGAAAAACTGTTTTTT. This codes for CASSQDVVGRDSEKLFF.

The chain carries TRBV30 and TRBJ2-7, with 8 bases that match TRBD1. CDR1 and CDR2 from the germline V gene are GTSNPN and SVGIG (reference sequence). This CDR3 has 15 amino acids. The V and J ends lost 1 base and 4 bases, in that order; junction bases with no gene match: 9. CDR3 bases: TGTGCCTGGAGTGCGCAGGGGGCGCGTCGTTACGAGCAGTACTTC. Its protein is CAWSAQGARRYEQYF.

This chain joins TRBV7-9 and TRBJ2-2, with TRBD2 identical over 9 bases. CDR1 and CDR2 (germline): SEHNR, FQNEAQ (reference sequence). V lost 7 bases to trimming and J lost 4 bases; unmatched junction nucleotides: 13. The CDR3 is made up of 17 amino acids. Here the CDR3 DNA reads TGTGCCAGCACCGTGACTAGCGGCGGACTCGGCACCGGGGAGCTGTTTTTT. It codes for CASTVTSGGLGTGELFF.

The gene calls are TRBV18 and TRBJ1-5; the D gene is possibly TRBD1 (5 bases). Trimming pared 6 bases from V and 7 bases from J, leaving 10 bases between. This CDR3 is built from 12 residues. Per the germline V gene, CDR1 is KGHSH and CDR2 is LQKENI. The CDR3 DNA reads TGTGCCAGCTCGTGGGAGGGGCAGCCCCAGCATTTT. This codes for CASSWEGQPQHF.

Here the CDR3 DNA reads TGTGCCAGCAGCCCCTCAAATGTTCAGGAGACCCAGTACTTC. This encodes CASSPSNVQETQYF. V usage is TRBV7-2 and J usage is TRBJ2-5, with D hard to call. This CDR3 is 14 amino acids long. Trimming removed 5 bases from V and 5 bases from J, with 15 bases in between. CDR1 and CDR2 (germline): SGHTA, FQGNSA.

This clone was seen more than once but under ten times. The chain links TRBV7-9 to TRBJ2-3, with a possible D match to TRBD2 (5 bases). CDR1 is SEHNR and CDR2 is FQNEAQ in the germline V gene (reference sequence). The CDR3 runs 19 residues. V was trimmed by 2 bases and J by 2 bases, leaving 23 bases between them. This CDR3 reads CASSLSGWRARWITDTQYF. The CDR3 DNA reads as TGTGCCAGCAGCTTAAGCGGTTGGCGGGCTCGCTGGATCACAGATACGCAGTATTTT.